This T cell receptor (beta chain) was found in a study of vaccination and CD4 T cells after COVID-19 (dated by TCRdb to between 2021 and 2024). With regard to the full study: In the convalescent cohort there were six males and four females, among whom were two Hispanic individuals, seven Caucasians, two Asians and one multiracial person. Two doses of either the Pfizer-BioNTech BNT162b2 vaccine (n=8) or the Moderna mRNA-1273 vaccine (n=2) were administered to participants. Post-COVID blood samples were collected from convalescent patients a median of around 96 days after diagnosis, with a range of about 35 to 170 days. The time from the second vaccine dose to post-vaccine blood sampling had a median of roughly 77 days and ranged from roughly 12 to 241 days. For stimulating the cultures, overlapping spike peptide pools were used, derived from SARS-CoV-2 as well as from the common cold coronaviruses HCoV-NL63, HCoV-OC43 and HCoV-229E. As controls, cultures received a CEFX viral epitope pool (the positive control), an HIV-1 Nef peptide pool (the negative control), or no peptide at all. In ten to eleven COVID-19 convalescent patients and a few infection-naive healthy vaccine recipients, researchers compared the spike-specific CD4+ TCR repertoire from before mRNA vaccination with the repertoire from after. An earlier paper using these donors assessed, at the TCR clonotype level, memory CD4+ T cell crossreactivity between SARS-CoV-2 and common cold coronavirus spike proteins. Here is what the overall study found, with its caveats: In convalescent patients, nearly all vaccine-specific clones (304 of 307) were found to be mono-reactive for SARS-CoV-2 spike rather than cross-reactive with common cold coronaviruses. An increase in the median number of SARS-CoV-2-reactive clonotypes from approximately 20 after infection to roughly 39 after vaccination was observed, but the change was not found to be significant. Only a relatively small number of convalescent patients were included in the study, and early timepoints following natural infection were not analyzed. Among the post-vaccine SARS-CoV-2-reactive clones in convalescent patients, a median approximately 90% showed up only after vaccination, which suggests vaccine-specific priming.

The treatment or condition label on this specimen signifies: approximately nine-day PBMC culture with coronavirus spike peptide pools or control peptides (ViraFEST assay). CD4+ T cells from unexposed donors were collected before the COVID-19 pandemic (2011-2018). The ViraFEST assay was used in the study, in which antigen-specific T cells were expanded with peptide pools and expanded clonotypes were subsequently identified by TCR sequencing. Each well held millions of PBMCs cultured in IMDM containing around 5% human AB serum and around 9.2 IU/ml IL-2, with about 10 ug/ml peptide pools added. On days 3 and 7, half of the culture medium was replaced with fresh IL-2-containing medium. Once the cells had been in culture for over 9 days, the EasySep CD4+ T cell isolation kit was used to isolate CD4+ T cells by negative selection. As cell numbers permitted, CD4+ T cells from unexposed donors were tested for reactivity to SARS-CoV-2 S and N and to four common cold coronavirus spike pools. Ficoll-Paque Plus gradient centrifugation was used to isolate PBMCs from whole blood, and the isolated PBMCs were then either used fresh or cryopreserved at -140C. In general, triplicate wells were set up for every culture condition. The leukapheresis product for the unexposed donors was obtained through commercial purchase.

Receptor amplification or capture employed PCR. TCR sequencing of DNA from cultured CD4+ T cells used the Oncomine TCR Beta short-read assay at the Johns Hopkins FTIC core. Genomic DNA was extracted from the cultured CD4+ T cells with the QIAamp micro DNA kit. The Oncomine TCR Beta libraries from cultured CD4+ T cells were pooled using unique dual indexes and then sequenced on an Illumina iSeq 100. Per the original workflow: Non-productive sequences were removed, and CDR3s that did not start with C, did not end with F or W, or were shorter than 7 amino acids were discarded. The MANAFEST web application identified antigen-specific clonotypes by comparing peptide-stimulated wells against reference wells and other culture wells. For a clone to be called positive, the clone needed an FDR below 0.05, an odds ratio above 5, and a productive frequency above 0.1% in at least two of three replicate wells. Clonotypes that were significantly expanded in both SARS-CoV-2 spike wells and at least one common cold coronavirus spike condition were defined as cross-reactive. Levenshtein distances (stringdist) and unrooted phylogenetic trees (ape) in R version 3.6.1 were used to assess CDR3 homology. TCRdb ran its own pipeline on the public reads, namely fastp trimming at Q25 and MiXCR clone calling, and kept in-frame beta chains. For every CDR3 protein sequence, its rows merge into one entry that carries the most common genes and DNA. The V and J calls follow TCRdb's processing rather than the paper's. The sample contains approximately 7,100 distinct CDR3 sequences, about 55% of them found a single time. The top ten hold approximately 32% of the sample.

CDR1 and CDR2, looked up from the germline V gene, are SGHTA and FQGNSA. Reading from cysteine to phenylalanine, the CDR3 counts 16 amino acids. Only the CDR3 DNA stays, 48 bases, in frame from base 1. V is cut by 1 base and J by 2 bases, and the space between the germline ends is 12 bases. Notes on this clonotype: The specificity of this receptor is unknown. Per-base quality was not reported, and no clone a single base away is much larger than it.

The chain uses TRBV7-2 and TRBJ2-1; the D call is tentative, TRBD1 or TRBD2, as each matches 5 bases. The sample comprised CD4+ T cells from blood, cultured in vitro. This TCR was recovered from a human donor in good health. At the DNA level, the sequence is TGTGCCAGCAGCTTAGGTTGGGACCGAACCTACAATGAGCAGTTCTTC. The translation is CASSLGWDRTYNEQFF.